The 12 T cell receptor beta chains reported below all come from one sample, sequenced in a study of response to subunit inactivated influenza vaccine. In TCRdb, the RT-PCR reads were re-called with MiXCR into one record per CDR3 protein. The sample includes roughly 700,000 distinct CDR3 sequences, about 15% of them seen just once. Specimen: PBMCs from blood, collected approximately 15 days before vaccination. The receptors were sampled from a man aged 50-59 years who received an inactivated influenza vaccine.

Regarding this clonotype: No conserved phenylalanine or tryptophan is present at the end of the CDR3, so a read error is the likely explanation. The DNA is left out, because the CDR3 cannot be placed on it with certainty; the CDR3 is given as TCRdb lists it. The rearrangement links TRBV21-1 to TRBJ2-3; no DNA check was done on the table's D call, TRBD1. TRBV21-1 is a pseudogene segment. The CDR3 spans 16 amino acids, including both terminal residues. The CDR3 spells CASSTCGPDRRDTQYL.

This clonotype has a count of ten or more. J is TRBJ1-5 and V is TRBV28; D perhaps matches TRBD1 (6 bases). This CDR3 comprises 16 residues. Trimming pared 1 base from V and 9 bases from J, leaving 19 bases between. CDR1 is MDHEN and CDR2 is SYDVKM in the germline V gene. CDR3 amino acids: CASSLYPRQEVRPQHF. CDR3 in DNA: TGTGCCAGCAGTTTATATCCCCGACAGGAGGTGAGGCCCCAGCATTTT. Supplemented by reference TRBV28 and TRBJ1-5, the full variable domain reads DVKVTQSSRYLVKRTGEKVFLECVQDMDHENMFWYRQDPGLGLRLIYFSYDVKMKEKGDIPEGYSVSREKKERFSLILESASTNQTSMYLCASSLYPRQEVRPQHFGDGTRLSIL.

The sample holds a few counts of this clonotype. The V call is TRBV20-1, the J call TRBJ1-5; TRBD1 aligns across 10 bases. Trimming took 0 bases from V and 7 from J; bases not matched to a gene: 9. Germline CDR1 DFQATT, CDR2 SNEGSKA (reference sequence). CDR3 length: 16 amino acids. CDR3 nucleotides: TGCAGTGCTAGAGACCCGACAGGGGGCTCGGGGCAGCCCCAGCATTTT. This sequence encodes CSARDPTGGSGQPQHF.

This chain links TRBV7-8 with TRBJ2-7; TRBD1 agrees at 7 bases. Looked up from germline, CDR1 is SGHVS and CDR2 is FQNEAQ. After removal of 5 bases from V and 6 bases from J, the junction contained 13 bases not matched to a gene. The CDR3 has 15 residues. For the CDR3, the DNA is TGTGCCAGCAGCAAACAGGGGCCCCACTCCCTCGAGCAGTACTTC. Its translation is CASSKQGPHSLEQYF.

The sample holds a few counts of this clonotype. The chain couples TRBV6-1 to TRBJ1-2, with 7 bases matching TRBD1. This CDR3 spans 14 amino acids. Germline V gene lookup returns CDR1 MNHNS and CDR2 SASEGT. V lost 6 bases to trimming and J lost 4 bases; unmatched junction nucleotides: 8. The chain's CDR3 is CASRPGQGGYGYTF. The CDR3, as DNA: TGTGCCAGCAGACCAGGGCAGGGGGGCTATGGCTACACCTTC.

This clonotype was counted at least ten times. The chain combines TRBV4-3 with TRBJ2-4, with 10 nucleotides matching TRBD2. This CDR3 spans 17 amino acids. The trim removed 2 bases at V and 2 bases at J, leaving 6 bases unmatched. Germline V gene data show CDR1 as LGHNA and CDR2 as YSLEER. The CDR3 loop is CASSQILAGRTKNIQYF. The DNA of the CDR3 is TGCGCCAGCAGCCAAATACTAGCGGGGAGGACCAAAAACATTCAGTACTTC.

This clonotype showed up just a few times. This sequence joins TRBV11-2 and TRBJ2-3; maybe TRBD2 (5 bases). Germline lookup yields CDR1 SGHAT and CDR2 FQNNGV. Trimming removed 4 bases from V and 7 bases from J, with 27 bases in between. CDR3 length equals 18 residues. CDR3 sequence reads: CASSSSGLLSTPSYTQYF. The CDR3 nucleotides read TGTGCCAGCAGCTCCTCCGGACTCTTATCTACCCCCTCATATACGCAGTATTTT.

This clonotype was picked up many times. The chain has TRBV12-3 or TRBV12-4 and TRBJ2-7; 10 positions match TRBD1. The V and J ends lost 5 bases and 6 bases, in that order; junction bases with no gene match: 10. This CDR3 has 15 residues. The CDR3, as DNA: TGTGCCAGCAGTCGCCCGGGACAGGGGTATTCCGAGCAGTACTTC. It encodes CASSRPGQGYSEQYF.

The chain combines TRBV5-4 with TRBJ2-7, with TRBD2 matching over 7 bases. Germline lookup yields CDR1 SGHNT and CDR2 YYREEE (reference sequence). The junction had 17 bases not matched to a gene; V was cut back by 3 bases and J by 5 bases. This CDR3 spans 17 amino acids. The CDR3 reads CASSSLGGYGRVDEQYF. The DNA of the CDR3 is TGTGCCAGCAGCTCTTTAGGAGGATATGGGAGGGTAGACGAGCAGTACTTC.

This rearrangement joins TRBV18 to TRBJ1-5; tentatively, D is TRBD1 (5 bases). Trimming removed 1 base from V and 2 bases from J, with 9 bases in between. This CDR3 is 15 amino acids long. The germline V gene has CDR1 KGHSH and CDR2 LQKENI. CDR3 amino acids: CASSPRSGGNQPQHF. The CDR3 DNA follows: TGTGCCAGCTCACCACGTTCGGGGGGCAATCAGCCCCAGCATTTT.

A few counts support this clonotype. This chain links TRBV28 with TRBJ2-3; tentative D call: TRBD2 (7 bases). Germline V CDR1 and CDR2: MDHEN, SYDVKM. The ends were cut back, 3 bases at V and 8 bases at J, with 21 bases in the middle. This CDR3 region has 16 residues. The CDR3 nucleotides read TGTGCCAGCAGTTTCCGGGGGGCTCAGGGTTTGGGTACGCAGTATTTT. Translating it yields CASSFRGAQGLGTQYF. Based on the CDR3 plus reference TRBV28 and TRBJ2-3, the full variable domain is DVKVTQSSRYLVKRTGEKVFLECVQDMDHENMFWYRQDPGLGLRLIYFSYDVKMKEKGDIPEGYSVSREKKERFSLILESASTNQTSMYLCASSFRGAQGLGTQYFGPGTRLTVL.

This clonotype was seen only once. V usage is TRBV13 and J usage is TRBJ2-5; possibly TRBD1 for D (6 bases). CDR1 and CDR2 (germline): PRHDT, FYEKMQ (reference sequence). The V end lost 2 bases, the J end lost 5 bases, and 15 bases lay between the germline ends. The CDR3 contains 15 residues. CDR3 DNA: TGTGCCAGCAGCTTATGGCAGGGGCTTGGTGAGACCCAGTACTTC. It codes for CASSLWQGLGETQYF.